This T cell receptor beta chain derives from a study of blood T cell repertoires in COVID-19. Looked up from germline, CDR1 is LNHDA and CDR2 is SQIVND (reference sequence). The CDR3 sequence is 15 residues long. Trimming removed 1 base at V and 1 base at J, with 8 bases between. This table comes from immunoSEQ multiplex PCR, and its TCRdb copy is limited to in-frame clones, with some not included. Among 450,000 to 500,000 clones listed, 80% to 90% were seen once. The sample comprised PBMCs or T cells enriched from blood (not recorded which). The chain is built from TRBV19 and TRBJ2-4; tentative D call: TRBD1 (5 bases). This clonotype was sampled from a woman in her fifties or sixties who had recovered from COVID-19. CDR3 coding DNA: TGTGCCAGTAGTATAGCCAGGGTTGCCAAAAACATTCAGTACTTC. Amino acids: CASSIARVAKNIQYF.